Below are 13 T cell receptor beta chains sequenced from a single sample in a study of early T cells in non-severe SARS-CoV-2 infection. Via MiXCR, TCRdb re-called the 5' RACE reads, giving one row per CDR3 protein. The sample has 50,000 to 65,000 distinct CDR3 sequences; around 10% are singletons. Sequenced input: whole blood. Receptors originate from an adult who was a healthcare worker with PCR-confirmed SARS-CoV-2 infection or an uninfected control (not recorded which).

The V call is TRBV29-1, the J call TRBJ2-2; D tentatively reads TRBD1 or TRBD2 (5 bases each). This CDR3 has 15 amino acids. Trimming removed 6 bases at V and 0 bases at J, with 14 bases between. Germline V gene data show CDR1 as SQVTM and CDR2 as ANQGSEA. The CDR3 bases are TGCAGCGTGTGGTACTGGGGGACGAACACCGGGGAGCTGTTTTTT. Its translation is CSVWYWGTNTGELFF.

This clonotype has more than one count but fewer than ten. The rearrangement joins TRBV7-8 to TRBJ1-5; 9 bases line up with TRBD1. This CDR3 has 16 residues. In germline, CDR1 is SGHVS, CDR2 FQNEAQ. V lost 2 bases to trimming and J lost 5 bases; unmatched junction nucleotides: 7. This CDR3 is CASSLIGTGFDQPQHF. For the CDR3, the DNA is TGTGCCAGCAGCTTAATCGGGACAGGGTTTGATCAGCCCCAGCATTTT.

This clonotype was picked up many times. This chain links TRBV5-5 with TRBJ2-2; 12 positions agree with TRBD2. Germline assignment: CDR1 SGHKS and CDR2 YYEKEE (reference sequence). V shed 0 bases, J shed 5 bases, and the junction held 23 bases outside the gene matches. The CDR3 extends over 23 amino acids. For the CDR3, the DNA is TGTGCCAGCAGCTTGGAATTTTCGACACGAGGACTAGCGGGAAAGGCGAGGACCGGGGAGCTGTTTTTT. This sequence encodes CASSLEFSTRGLAGKARTGELFF. Filled out from reference TRBV5-5 and TRBJ2-2, the complete variable domain reads DAGVTQSPTHLIKTRGQQVTLRCSPISGHKSVSWYQQVLGQGPQFIFQYYEKEERGRGNFPDRFSARQFPNYSSELNVNALLLGDSALYLCASSLEFSTRGLAGKARTGELFFGEGSRLTVL.

This clonotype was seen many times. The chain employs TRBV7-9 and TRBJ2-4, with TRBD2 matching 10 bases. CDR1 is SEHNR and CDR2 is FQNEAQ in the germline V gene (reference sequence). J gave up 7 bases and V 5 bases, and 14 bases lay outside the gene matches. The CDR3 totals 17 residues. CDR3 amino acids: CASSPHPAKAGGNIQYF. DNA for the CDR3: TGTGCCAGCAGCCCCCACCCGGCTAAAGCGGGAGGGAACATTCAGTACTTC.

This clonotype was seen only once. This chain connects TRBV13 to TRBJ1-1, with D maybe TRBD1 (5 bases). The germline gives CDR1 PRHDT, CDR2 FYEKMQ (reference sequence). This CDR3 is built from 13 residues. Trimming took 4 bases from V and 2 from J, leaving 8 bases between them. The CDR3 is CASSSGINTEAFF. In nucleotides, the CDR3 is TGTGCCAGCAGCTCAGGGATAAACACTGAAGCTTTCTTT.

A few counts support this clonotype. J is TRBJ2-3 and V is TRBV3-1, with D possibly matching TRBD2 (6 bases). The CDR3 runs 15 residues. Germline CDR1 is LGHDT and CDR2 is YNNKEL (reference sequence). Between the trimmed V and J ends, which lost 4 bases and 0 bases, there was a span of 11 bases. The CDR3 spells CASSLTGTSTDTQYF. The DNA for the CDR3 is TGTGCCAGCAGCCTGACCGGGACTAGCACAGATACGCAGTATTTT.

This clonotype was seen many times. This rearrangement joins TRBV12-3 or TRBV12-4 to TRBJ1-5, with a possible D match to TRBD1 (5 bases). This CDR3 contains 14 residues. Trimming cost V 7 bases and J 0 bases, with 10 bases left between them. CDR3 DNA: TGTGCCAGCACCGGGGACGGTAGCAATCAGCCCCAGCATTTT. Translated, it gives CASTGDGSNQPQHF.

Notes on this clonotype: Since a much larger clone is just one base distant, this may be a read error. The genes are TRBV12-5 and TRBJ1-1; no reliable D call. This CDR3 region has 15 residues. Germline CDR1 LGHNT, CDR2 FRNRAP. V was cut by 5 bases and J by 0 bases, with 13 bases left in between. The CDR3 bases are TGTGCTAGTGGTACCTCCTGCGGAATGAACACTGAAGCTTTCTTT. It specifies CASGTSCGMNTEAFF.

This clonotype was recorded many times. The chain uses TRBV19 and TRBJ1-2, with TRBD1 matching 7 bases. Losses at the gene ends were 6 bases for V and 3 bases for J; bases not matched to a gene: 7. The CDR3 contains 14 residues. The germline gives CDR1 LNHDA, CDR2 SQIVND (reference sequence). The CDR3 DNA reads as TGTGCCAGTAGCGACGGACAGGACCACTATGGCTACACCTTC. This gives the protein CASSDGQDHYGYTF. Together with reference TRBV19 and TRBJ1-2, the CDR3 gives the full variable domain: DGGITQSPKYLFRKEGQNVTLSCEQNLNHDAMYWYRQDPGQGLRLIYYSQIVNDFQKGDIAEGYSVSREKKESFPLTVTSAQKNPTAFYLCASSDGQDHYGYTFGSGTRLTVV.

This clonotype was detected a few times. The rearrangement uses TRBV7-8 and TRBJ2-3; 11 nucleotides line up with TRBD2. Germline CDR1 is SGHVS and CDR2 is FQNEAQ. This CDR3 is built from 16 residues. The junction had 10 bases not matched to a gene; V was cut back by 5 bases and J by 6 bases. The DNA of the CDR3 is TGTGCCAGCAGCATCTTTAGCGGGAGGGGTACTGATACGCAGTATTTT. It is translated as CASSIFSGRGTDTQYF. Complete variable domain (other parts from reference TRBV7-8 and TRBJ2-3): GAGVSQSPRYKVAKRGQDVALRCDPISGHVSLFWYQQALGQGPEFLTYFQNEAQLDKSGLPSDRFFAERPEGSVSTLKIQRTQQEDSAVYLCASSIFSGRGTDTQYFGPGTRLTVL.

The V gene is TRBV20-1, the J gene TRBJ1-1; the D gene is possibly TRBD1 (5 bases). The CDR3 totals 13 residues. The germline CDR1 and CDR2 sequences are DFQATT and SNEGSKA (reference sequence). The V end lost 2 bases, the J end lost 4 bases, and 11 bases lay between the germline ends. For the CDR3, the DNA is TGCAGTGCTAGATCGGCAGGGAGCACTGAAGCTTTCTTT. Encoded protein: CSARSAGSTEAFF.

This clonotype was counted ten times or more. The rearrangement joins TRBV29-1 to TRBJ2-3; D unclear. Germline V gene lookup returns CDR1 SQVTM and CDR2 ANQGSEA. The V end was cut by 3 bases, the J end by 1 base, with 14 bases between. The CDR3 is made up of 15 amino acids. CDR3 sequence reads: CSVDPFGRGTDTQYF. The CDR3 DNA sequence: TGCAGCGTTGATCCTTTTGGTAGGGGCACAGATACGCAGTATTTT.

This clonotype was detected a few times. With a much larger clone just one base away, this may be a read error. V is TRBV6-2 or TRBV6-3 and J is TRBJ2-1; 8 bases are a match to TRBD2. Germline assignment: CDR1 MNHEY and CDR2 SVGEGT. The CDR3 consists of 16 residues. The CDR3 reads CAGSHPSGRIDNEQFF. The CDR3 DNA reads as TGTGCCGGCAGCCACCCGAGCGGGAGAATCGACAATGAGCAGTTCTTC.